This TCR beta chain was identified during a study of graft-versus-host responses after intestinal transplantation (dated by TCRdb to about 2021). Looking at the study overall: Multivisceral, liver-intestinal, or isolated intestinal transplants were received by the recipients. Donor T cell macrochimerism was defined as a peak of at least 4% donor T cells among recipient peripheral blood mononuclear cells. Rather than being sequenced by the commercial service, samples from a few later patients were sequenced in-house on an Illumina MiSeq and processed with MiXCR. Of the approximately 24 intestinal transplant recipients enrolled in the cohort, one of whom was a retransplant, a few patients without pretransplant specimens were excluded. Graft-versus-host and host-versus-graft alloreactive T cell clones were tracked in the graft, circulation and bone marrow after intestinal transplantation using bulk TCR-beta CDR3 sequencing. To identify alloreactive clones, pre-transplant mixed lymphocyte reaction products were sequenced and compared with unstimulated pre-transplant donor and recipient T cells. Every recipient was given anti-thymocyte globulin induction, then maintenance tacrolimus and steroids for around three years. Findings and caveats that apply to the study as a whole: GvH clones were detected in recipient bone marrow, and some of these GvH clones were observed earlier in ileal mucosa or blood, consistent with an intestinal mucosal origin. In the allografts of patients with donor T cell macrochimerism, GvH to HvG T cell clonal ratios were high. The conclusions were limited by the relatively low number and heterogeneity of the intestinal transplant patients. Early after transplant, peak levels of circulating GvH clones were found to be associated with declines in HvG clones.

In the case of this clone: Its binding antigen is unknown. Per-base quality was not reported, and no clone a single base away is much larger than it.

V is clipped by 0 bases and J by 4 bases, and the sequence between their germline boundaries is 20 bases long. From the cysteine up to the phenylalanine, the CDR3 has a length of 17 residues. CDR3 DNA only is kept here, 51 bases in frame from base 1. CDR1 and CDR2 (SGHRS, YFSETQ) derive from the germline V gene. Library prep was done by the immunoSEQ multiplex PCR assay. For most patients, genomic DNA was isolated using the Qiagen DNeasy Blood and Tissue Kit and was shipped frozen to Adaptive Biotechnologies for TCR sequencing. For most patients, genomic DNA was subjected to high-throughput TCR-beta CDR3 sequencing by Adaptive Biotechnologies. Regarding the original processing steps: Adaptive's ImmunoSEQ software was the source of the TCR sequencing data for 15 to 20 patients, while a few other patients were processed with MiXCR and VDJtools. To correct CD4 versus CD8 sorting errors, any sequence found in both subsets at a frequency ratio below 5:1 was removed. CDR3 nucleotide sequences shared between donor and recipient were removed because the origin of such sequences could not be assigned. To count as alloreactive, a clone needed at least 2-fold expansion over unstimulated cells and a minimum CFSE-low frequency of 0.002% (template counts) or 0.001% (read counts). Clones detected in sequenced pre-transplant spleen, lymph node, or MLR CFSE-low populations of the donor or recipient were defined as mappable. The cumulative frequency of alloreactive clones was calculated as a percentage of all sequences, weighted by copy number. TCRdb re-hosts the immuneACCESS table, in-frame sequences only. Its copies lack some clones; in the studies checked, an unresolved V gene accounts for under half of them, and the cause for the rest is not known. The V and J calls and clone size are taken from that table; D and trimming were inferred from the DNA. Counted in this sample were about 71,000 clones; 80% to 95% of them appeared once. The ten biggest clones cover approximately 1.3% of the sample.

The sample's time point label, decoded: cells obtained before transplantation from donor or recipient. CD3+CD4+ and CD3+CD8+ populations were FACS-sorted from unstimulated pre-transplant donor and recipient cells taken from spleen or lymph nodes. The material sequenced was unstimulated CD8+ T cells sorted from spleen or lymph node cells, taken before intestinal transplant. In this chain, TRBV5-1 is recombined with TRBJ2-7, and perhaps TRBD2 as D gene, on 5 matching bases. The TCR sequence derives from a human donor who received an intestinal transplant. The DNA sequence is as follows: TGCGCCAGCAGCTTGGCCGAGGGAGACACCCACCCTTACGAGCAGTACTTC. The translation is CASSLAEGDTHPYEQYF.